The 5 T cell receptor beta chains below all came from one sample that was sequenced in a study of CD8 T cells in Susac syndrome. A quantity of about 0.45 to 1 ug RNA underwent reverse transcription using random hexamers. TCRdb reanalysed the immunoSEQ multiplex PCR reads using MiXCR and keeps one entry per CDR3 protein. The repertoire holds 330,000 or so distinct CDR3 sequences, with over 75% as singletons. The specimen sequenced was CD8+ T cells from PBMCs. All receptors derive from a human donor with multiple sclerosis.

V and J are TRBV5-1 and TRBJ2-5, with D hard to call. The germline V gene has CDR1 SGHRS and CDR2 YFSETQ. CDR3 length: 15 amino acids. Trimming removed 0 bases at V and 2 bases at J, with 11 bases between. CDR3 region: CASSLAGPSQETQYF. The CDR3 bases are TGCGCCAGCAGCTTGGCCGGACCCTCACAAGAGACCCAGTACTTC.

This chain joins TRBV4-1 and TRBJ1-1, with a weak D call TRBD1 (5 bases). This CDR3 comprises 14 residues. Germline CDR1 MGHRA, CDR2 YSYEKL. V was trimmed by 1 base and J by 4 bases, leaving 10 bases between them. The CDR3 region is CASSQAAGGTEAFF. The CDR3 nucleotides read TGCGCCAGCAGCCAAGCGGCGGGGGGCACTGAAGCTTTCTTT.

The gene calls are TRBV30 and TRBJ2-5; D perhaps matches TRBD2 (5 bases). The CDR3 spans 16 residues. Germline CDR1 GTSNPN, CDR2 SVGIG (reference sequence). Trimming pared 0 bases from V and 5 bases from J, leaving 19 bases between. The CDR3 sequence: CAWSVLLGSRGETQYF. The CDR3, as DNA: TGTGCCTGGAGTGTACTTTTGGGGTCCCGCGGGGAGACCCAGTACTTC. Full variable domain (outside the CDR3, taken from reference TRBV30 and TRBJ2-5): SQTIHQWPATLVQPVGSPLSLECTVEGTSNPNLYWYRQAAGRGLQLLFYSVGIGQISSEVPQNLSASRPQDRQFILSSKKLLLSDSGFYLCAWSVLLGSRGETQYFGPGTRLLVL.

The chain links TRBV12-3 or TRBV12-4 to TRBJ1-5, with no clear D. The CDR3 spans 13 residues. Trimming left V 7 bases short and J 1 base short, with 8 bases between. Here the CDR3 reads CASTVGSNQPQHF. The CDR3 nucleotides read TGTGCCAGCACAGTGGGGAGCAATCAGCCCCAGCATTTT.

The chain employs TRBV14 and TRBJ1-2; D gene unclear. Germline assignment: CDR1 SGHDN and CDR2 FVKESK. Trimming removed 1 base from V and 4 bases from J, with 10 bases in between. The CDR3 spans 14 residues. The CDR3 protein is CASSQAGLAYGYTF. CDR3 coding DNA: TGTGCCAGCAGCCAAGCGGGTCTCGCCTATGGCTACACCTTC.